This T cell receptor beta chain was obtained from a study of blood T cell repertoires in COVID-19. Study-wide background: The United States, Italy and Spain supplied acute and convalescent COVID-19 samples. T cells, B-cell-depleted T cells, or PBMCs provided the cDNA or gDNA that served as material.

Germline CDR1 SGHVS, CDR2 FNYEAQ. The V and J ends lost 1 base and 4 bases, in that order; junction bases with no gene match: 8. The CDR3 sequence is 18 residues long. In the original analysis: Amplification of reference gene primers provided the estimated nucleated cell counts. The method was immunoSEQ multiplex PCR; TCRdb's version includes in-frame clones alone and lacks a portion of them. V and J calls and clone size come straight from that table; D and trimming were deduced from the DNA. Counted here are about 60,000 clones, 85% to 90% occurring once; the ten biggest clones make up around 7.7%. This clone occurred once.

The sample comprised peripheral blood. This TCR came from a human donor with active COVID-19. The donor label of this sample is uncertain. The rearrangement uses TRBV7-6 and TRBJ1-6, with 9 positions matching TRBD1. CDR3: CASSLVRGQGGYNSPLHF. The CDR3 DNA reads as TGTGCCAGCAGCTTAGTAAGGGGACAGGGAGGGTATAATTCACCCCTCCACTTT.